This T cell receptor (beta chain) appears in the sequencing data of a study of T cells in tuberculosis. TCRdb's table, derived via immunoSEQ multiplex PCR, lists solely in-frame clones and lacks some. The table shows about 43,000 clones, with roughly 94% occurring only once. The V gene's germline CDR1 is MNHEY and CDR2 SMNVEV (reference sequence). V lost 5 bases to trimming and J lost 0 bases, with 11 bases between them. This CDR3 comprises 14 residues. General study points: GMM-specific TCRs were nearer to active tuberculosis alpha repertoires, suggesting expansion.

With respect to this clone: The antigen remains undetermined.

The sequenced sample was PBMCs. This clonotype was obtained from a donor between 10 and 35 years old with latent tuberculosis or without tuberculosis infection. Some clones in this sample may be carry-over from other donors' samples. This sequence joins TRBV27 and TRBJ2-7; D is unresolved. CDR3 sequence: CASSPSRSSYEQYF. CDR3 nucleotides: TGTGCCAGCAGTCCATCCCGTAGCTCCTACGAGCAGTACTTC.